Listed below are T cell receptor beta chains from one sample, sequenced in a study of beta chain features in type 1 diabetes. Clones were sequenced by immunoSEQ multiplex PCR, and TCRdb holds only the in-frame ones, with some missing. Among roughly 130,000 clones listed, approximately 9.2% were seen once. The specimen was central memory CD4+ T cells from blood. These receptors came from a man aged 18-30 years in good health. Each CDR3 is given with its conserved first and last residue. D genes are given only for firm matches. Size is stated for part of the rows, as once, few or many counts, or as a class when the clone is expanded.

cdr3_aa cdr3_nt cdr3_length clone_size d_call j_call v_call
CASSPELNSNQPQHF TGTGCCAGCTCACCAGAGCTGAATAGCAATCAGCCCCAGCATTTT 15 - - TRBJ1-5 TRBV18
CASSLVGGAEKLFF TGTGCCAGCAGCTTAGTAGGGGGCGCGGAAAAACTGTTTTTT 14 few TRBD1 TRBJ1-4 TRBV11-2
CAGSPLGTYGYTF TGTGCCGGGTCCCCACTAGGGACTTATGGCTACACCTTC 13 few - TRBJ1-2 TRBV30
CASSSDTEAFF TGCGCCAGCAGCTCCGACACTGAAGCTTTCTTT 11 few - TRBJ1-1 TRBV5-1
CASSLGGGPNTDTQYF TGTGCCAGCAGCTTAGGAGGAGGGCCGAACACAGATACGCAGTATTTT 16 few - TRBJ2-3 TRBV7-2
CAWSVPGTFHGYTF TGTGCCTGGAGTGTACCCGGGACATTCCATGGCTACACCTTC 14 - - TRBJ1-2 TRBV30
CASRRAGGLSGGELFF TGTGCCAGCAGACGGGCGGGGGGGCTATCAGGAGGGGAGCTGTTTTTT 16 few TRBD2 TRBJ2-2 TRBV5-4
CSVAVWQVANYGYTF TGCAGCGTTGCGGTGTGGCAGGTCGCTAACTATGGCTACACCTTC 15 few - TRBJ1-2 TRBV29-1
CSKQSGEETQYF TGCAGCAAACAATCCGGGGAAGAGACCCAGTACTTC 12 many - TRBJ2-5 TRBV29-1
CASSQVTGIYGYTF TGTGCCAGCAGCCAAGTCACAGGGATCTATGGCTACACCTTC 14 few - TRBJ1-2 TRBV4-2
CASSQGHGSGNTIYF TGCGCCAGCAGCCAAGGTCACGGCTCTGGAAACACCATATATTTT 15 - - TRBJ1-3 TRBV4-1
CASSLGSGPDTQYF TGTGCCAGCAGCTTAGGCTCAGGGCCCGATACGCAGTATTTT 14 - - TRBJ2-3 TRBV7-8
CASSHGTGKSYEQYF TGCGCCAGCAGCCACGGGACAGGCAAATCCTACGAGCAGTACTTC 15 - TRBD1 TRBJ2-7 TRBV5-1
CAISGTDREVGQFF TGTGCCATCAGTGGAACGGACAGGGAGGTTGGGCAGTTCTTC 14 few TRBD1 TRBJ2-1 TRBV10-3
CASSLRSGVGGELFF TGTGCCAGCAGCTTACGGTCAGGGGTTGGCGGGGAGCTGTTTTTT 15 few - TRBJ2-2 TRBV7-6
CASSPQGLTQETQYF TGTGCCAGCAGCCCCCAGGGACTCACCCAAGAGACCCAGTACTTC 15 - - TRBJ2-5 TRBV5-8
CASSPRLGRGGRNEQFF TGCGCCAGCAGCCCCCGATTGGGGCGGGGGGGCCGGAATGAGCAGTTCTTC 17 - TRBD2 TRBJ2-1 TRBV4-3
CASSANRAGYGYTF TGTGCCAGCAGCGCAAACAGGGCTGGCTATGGCTACACCTTC 14 few - TRBJ1-2 TRBV7-2
CASSPRSGTGDEQYF TGTGCCAGCTCACCGCGGTCCGGGACAGGGGACGAGCAGTACTTC 15 many TRBD1 TRBJ2-7 TRBV18
CASFLDTQEHNEQFF TGCGCCAGCTTCCTGGACACCCAGGAACACAATGAGCAGTTCTTC 15 - - TRBJ2-1 TRBV5-1
CASSLESGMEAFF TGTGCCAGCAGCTTAGAGTCAGGGATGGAAGCTTTCTTT 13 - - TRBJ1-1 TRBV7-9
CASSVGQGREKLFF TGCGCCAGCAGCGTCGGACAGGGGCGTGAAAAACTGTTTTTT 14 - TRBD1 TRBJ1-4 TRBV5-1
CASSLAQASGEETQYF TGTGCCAGCAGCTTGGCGCAAGCTAGCGGGGAAGAGACCCAGTACTTC 16 - TRBD2 TRBJ2-5 TRBV7-8
CASSSREAEKLFF TGTGCCAGCAGCTCCCGAGAAGCTGAAAAACTGTTTTTT 13 - - TRBJ1-4 TRBV5-8
CASSQDPRAETQYF TGCGCCAGCAGCCAAGATCCGAGAGCAGAGACCCAGTACTTC 14 - - TRBJ2-5 TRBV4-3
CASSSVRGVQSPLHF TGTGCCAGCAGCTCCGTCAGGGGGGTGCAATCACCCCTCCACTTT 15 - TRBD1 TRBJ1-6 TRBV7-9
CASSERRGTNNEQFF TGTGCCAGCAGTGAACGGCGGGGGACAAACAATGAGCAGTTCTTC 15 few - TRBJ2-1 TRBV2
CASSVVSSGGQQFF TGTGCCAGCAGCGTAGTCTCTAGCGGGGGGCAGCAGTTCTTC 14 few TRBD2 TRBJ2-1 TRBV9
CASSLTGGLNTEAFF TGTGCCAGCAGCCTCACCGGAGGCCTGAACACTGAAGCTTTCTTT 15 - - TRBJ1-1 TRBV4-2
CATLRGAMNTEAFF TGTGCCACCCTACGGGGTGCAATGAACACTGAAGCTTTCTTT 14 - - TRBJ1-1 TRBV19
CASRPGTGFYGYTF TGCGCCAGCAGACCCGGGACAGGATTCTATGGCTACACCTTC 14 - TRBD1 TRBJ1-2 TRBV5-1
CASSVGGGGDEQFF TGTGCCAGCAGCGTAGGAGGCGGGGGCGATGAGCAGTTCTTC 14 few - TRBJ2-1 TRBV7-9
CASSPSGGFNNEQFF TGTGCCAGCAGCCCTAGCGGGGGGTTCAACAATGAGCAGTTCTTC 15 few TRBD2 TRBJ2-1 TRBV5-4
CASTPGGRGSYNEQFF TGTGCCAGCACTCCAGGGGGGCGGGGCTCCTACAATGAGCAGTTCTTC 16 - - TRBJ2-1 TRBV6-6
CASSYSSDYEQYF TGTGCCAGCAGTTACTCCAGCGACTACGAGCAGTACTTC 13 - - TRBJ2-7 TRBV10-3
CASSSLSSGNTGELFF TGTGCCAGCAGTTCTCTATCTAGCGGAAACACCGGGGAGCTGTTTTTT 16 - TRBD2 TRBJ2-2 TRBV2
CASSLKAGQETQYF TGCGCCAGCAGCCTCAAAGCGGGGCAAGAGACCCAGTACTTC 14 - TRBD2 TRBJ2-5 TRBV10-2
CASSPAETQYF TGTGCCAGCAGCCCCGCGGAGACCCAGTACTTC 11 few - TRBJ2-5 TRBV7-8
CAWSGQMNTEAFF TGTGCCTGGAGTGGACAGATGAACACTGAAGCTTTCTTT 13 few - TRBJ1-1 TRBV30
CASSPYTGELFF TGTGCCAGCAGTCCGTACACCGGGGAGCTGTTTTTT 12 - - TRBJ2-2 TRBV27
CASSPSATYQETQYF TGCGCCAGCAGCCCTAGCGCGACGTACCAAGAGACCCAGTACTTC 15 many - TRBJ2-5 TRBV4-3
CATMGGQRYGYTF TGTGCAACCATGGGGGGACAGAGATATGGCTACACCTTC 13 - TRBD1 TRBJ1-2 TRBV19
CASSYRLAGDNEQFF TGTGCCAGCAGCTACAGACTAGCGGGGGACAATGAGCAGTTCTTC 15 few TRBD2 TRBJ2-1 TRBV7-2
CASSLPKDSFPEQYF TGCGCCAGCAGCTTACCCAAGGACAGTTTTCCCGAGCAGTACTTC 15 - - TRBJ2-7 TRBV5-1
CASSPGLAGGPGELFF TGTGCCAGCAGCCCGGGACTAGCGGGGGGACCCGGGGAGCTGTTTTTT 16 - TRBD2 TRBJ2-2 TRBV28
CASSIQGTGANQPQHF TGTGCCAGCAGCATCCAGGGGACAGGGGCCAATCAGCCCCAGCATTTT 16 - TRBD1 TRBJ1-5 TRBV7-2
CASSLGQAKAGELFF TGCGCCAGCAGCTTGGGACAGGCGAAGGCCGGGGAGCTGTTTTTT 15 few - TRBJ2-2 TRBV5-1
CASSLFRVGDTEAFF TGTGCCAGCAGCTTGTTTCGGGTCGGGGACACTGAAGCTTTCTTT 15 - - TRBJ1-1 TRBV7-2
CASSPSGANTGELFF TGTGCCAGCAGCCCTAGCGGGGCGAACACCGGGGAGCTGTTTTTT 15 few TRBD2 TRBJ2-2 TRBV7-3
CASSSLPPGTSGADTQYF TGTGCCAGCTCATCCCTCCCTCCTGGGACTAGCGGGGCAGATACGCAGTATTTT 18 - TRBD2 TRBJ2-3 TRBV18
CASSRTSGQYNEQFF TGTGCCAGCAGCAGAACTAGCGGCCAATACAATGAGCAGTTCTTC 15 - TRBD2 TRBJ2-1 TRBV5-4
CASSRGGSYEQYF TGTGCCAGCAGCCGCGGGGGCTCCTACGAGCAGTACTTC 13 few TRBD2 TRBJ2-7 TRBV28
CASSSKDSPNQPQHF TGTGCCAGCAGTTCGAAGGACAGTCCCAATCAGCCCCAGCATTTT 15 few - TRBJ1-5 TRBV2
CASSLPLDSGYTF TGTGCCAGCAGCTTACCCCTAGACAGTGGCTACACCTTC 13 few - TRBJ1-2 TRBV7-9
CASSEWATSGQNEQFF TGTGCCAGCAGTGAATGGGCGACTAGCGGCCAAAATGAGCAGTTCTTC 16 - TRBD2 TRBJ2-1 TRBV2
CSVRGTGPTYEQYF TGCAGCGTCCGAGGGACAGGGCCGACCTACGAGCAGTACTTC 14 - TRBD1 TRBJ2-7 TRBV29-1
CASSRLAGVTDTQYF TGTGCCAGCAGCCGGCTAGCGGGGGTTACAGATACGCAGTATTTT 15 - TRBD2 TRBJ2-3 TRBV7-6
CASSLGRADYGYTF TGTGCCAGCAGCTTGGGCAGGGCTGACTATGGCTACACCTTC 14 few - TRBJ1-2 TRBV5-4